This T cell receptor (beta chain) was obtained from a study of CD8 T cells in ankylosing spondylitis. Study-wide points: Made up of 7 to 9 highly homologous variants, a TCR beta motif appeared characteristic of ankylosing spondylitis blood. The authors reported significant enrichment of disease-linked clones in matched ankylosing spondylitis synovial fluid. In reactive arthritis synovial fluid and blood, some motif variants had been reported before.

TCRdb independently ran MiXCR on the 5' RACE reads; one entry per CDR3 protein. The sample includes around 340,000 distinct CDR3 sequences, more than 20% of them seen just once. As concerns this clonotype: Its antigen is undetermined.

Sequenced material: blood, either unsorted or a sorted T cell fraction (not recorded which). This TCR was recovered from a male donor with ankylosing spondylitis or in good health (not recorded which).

CDR3 DNA: TGCAGCGTTGAAGGCCGGGCCGACTACGAGCAGTACTTC. It codes for CSVEGRADYEQYF. The chain couples TRBV29-1 to TRBJ2-7; no definite D call. Per germline, CDR1 SQVTM and CDR2 ANQGSEA. The length of the CDR3 is 13 residues. The ends were cut back, 1 base at V and 3 bases at J, with 10 bases in the middle.